This TCR beta chain was obtained from a study of T cell clonotyping in hematopoietic cell transplantation. Study-wide results and caveats: At the given depth, recipient repertoires were over 95% de novo clonotypes.

Profiled with immunoSEQ multiplex PCR; TCRdb holds only in-frame clones, not every one. The sample lists around 8,300 clones, about 60% occurring once. Recipients were bled about 28 days pretransplant and at posttransplant days 30, 100, 180. Germline CDR1 and CDR2: SGDLS and YYNGEE. The CDR3 contains 16 residues. Trimming at V came to 1 base and at J to 4 bases, leaving 10 bases not matched to a gene. To note about this clone: Its target is not known.

This clonotype originated in a male patient over 55 who had an allogeneic stem cell transplant from an unrelated donor, so the T cells may come from the graft donor. Some clones in this sample may be carry-over from other donors' samples. The chain joins TRBV9 to TRBJ2-5; 7 bases map to TRBD1. The sample was peripheral blood mononuclear cells, taken 100 days after allogeneic stem cell transplant. The DNA of the CDR3 is TGTGCCAGCAGCGTACGATCCAAACAGGGGCGAGAGACCCAGTACTTC. Protein product: CASSVRSKQGRETQYF.